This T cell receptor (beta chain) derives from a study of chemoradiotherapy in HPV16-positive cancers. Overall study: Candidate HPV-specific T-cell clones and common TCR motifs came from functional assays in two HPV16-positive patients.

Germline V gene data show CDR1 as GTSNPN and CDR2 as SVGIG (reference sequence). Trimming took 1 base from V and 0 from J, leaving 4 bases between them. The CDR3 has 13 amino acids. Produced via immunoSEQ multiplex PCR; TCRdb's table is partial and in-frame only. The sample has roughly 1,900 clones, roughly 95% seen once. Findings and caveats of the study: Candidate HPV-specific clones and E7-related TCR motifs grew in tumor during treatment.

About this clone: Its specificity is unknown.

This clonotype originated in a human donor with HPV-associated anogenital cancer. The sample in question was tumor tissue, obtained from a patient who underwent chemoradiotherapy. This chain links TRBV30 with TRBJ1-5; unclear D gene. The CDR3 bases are TGTGCCTGGAGTGGGACTAGCAATCAGCCCCAGCATTTT. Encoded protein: CAWSGTSNQPQHF.